A selection of T cell receptor beta chains follows, all from one sample in a study of naive and memory T cell subsets. TCRdb ran MiXCR on the UMI-ligation and nested PCR reads and lists one entry per CDR3 protein. This table has 95,000 to 150,000 distinct CDR3 sequences, approximately 37% appearing once. Material for sequencing was central memory CD4+ T cells from blood. These receptors all stem from a human donor in good health. CDR3s include the opening cysteine and the closing phenylalanine or tryptophan. Fields, in order: J gene, D gene, V gene, clone size, CDR3 protein, CDR3 DNA. D genes are given only for firm matches. Part of the rows lack a size; the others show once, few, many or a class for expanded clones.

TRBJ2-5,.,TRBV11-1,.,CASSLANWETQYF,TGTGCCAGCAGCTTAGCGAACTGGGAGACCCAGTACTTC
TRBJ2-5,TRBD1,TRBV27,few,CASSRGQMRQETQYF,TGTGCCAGCAGTAGGGGACAGATGAGGCAAGAGACCCAGTACTTC
TRBJ2-3,.,TRBV4-3,many,CASSNSVDTQYF,TGCGCCAGCAGCAACTCTGTAGATACGCAGTATTTT
TRBJ2-6,TRBD1,TRBV14,few,CASSQIAGGRAGANVLTF,TGTGCCAGCAGCCAAATCGCAGGGGGAAGAGCTGGGGCCAACGTCCTGACTTTC
TRBJ2-1,TRBD1,TRBV20-1,.,CSAPLRDRVSDEQFF,TGCAGTGCACCCTTGCGGGACAGGGTGTCCGATGAGCAGTTCTTC
TRBJ2-7,.,TRBV7-2,once,CASSLYLAEQYF,TGTGCCAGCAGCTTATACCTAGCCGAGCAGTACTTC
TRBJ2-3,.,TRBV20-1,few,CSARAGGVSTDTQYF,TGCAGTGCTAGAGCGGGCGGGGTGAGCACAGATACGCAGTATTTT
TRBJ1-5,.,TRBV28,.,CASSFEKIQPQHF,TGTGCCAGCAGTTTCGAAAAAATTCAGCCCCAGCATTTT
TRBJ1-1,.,TRBV6-5,few,CASRTLQGRTEAFF,TGTGCCAGCAGGACGTTACAGGGTAGGACTGAAGCTTTCTTT
TRBJ2-5,TRBD2,TRBV7-6,.,CASSRGLAGGVQETQYF,TGTGCCAGCAGCCGAGGACTAGCGGGAGGTGTACAAGAGACCCAGTACTTC
TRBJ2-4,.,TRBV12-3/TRBV12-4,few,CASSPQLMSKNIQYF,TGTGCCAGCAGTCCCCAACTAATGTCCAAAAACATTCAGTACTTC
TRBJ2-7,.,TRBV11-2,.,CASSVLLGGNSYEQYF,TGTGCCAGCAGCGTGCTGTTGGGGGGAAACTCCTACGAGCAGTACTTC
TRBJ1-4,.,TRBV20-1,few,CSGVRGQDNEKLFF,TGCAGTGGGGTTCGCGGGCAGGATAATGAAAAACTGTTTTTT
TRBJ2-7,.,TRBV6-6,few,CASTLRGEQYF,TGTGCCAGCACCTTGAGGGGGGAGCAGTACTTC
TRBJ2-7,.,TRBV6-5,.,CASSYSPRGAYEQYF,TGTGCCAGCAGTTACTCTCCTAGGGGCGCCTACGAGCAGTACTTC
TRBJ1-5,.,TRBV5-1,.,CASSLDGYNQPQHF,TGCGCCAGCAGCTTGGACGGATACAATCAGCCCCAGCATTTT
TRBJ2-4,TRBD1,TRBV5-1,few,CASSLGQGADIQYF,TGCGCCAGCAGCTTGGGCCAGGGGGCGGACATTCAGTACTTC
TRBJ1-3,.,TRBV5-1,few,CASSSGLGNTIYF,TGCGCCAGCAGCTCCGGACTCGGAAACACCATATATTTT
TRBJ1-1,.,TRBV18,.,CASSPKGPDTEAFF,TGTGCCAGCTCACCAAAGGGGCCGGACACTGAAGCTTTCTTT
TRBJ2-5,.,TRBV7-6,many,CASSLVGGQETQYF,TGTGCCAGCAGCTTAGTGGGGGGCCAAGAGACCCAGTACTTC
TRBJ2-4,.,TRBV12-3/TRBV12-4,once,CASRSAKNIQYF,TGTGCCAGCAGATCCGCCAAAAACATTCAGTACTTC
TRBJ2-1,TRBD2,TRBV20-1,.,CSARGTGTSNNEQFF,TGCAGTGCTAGAGGGACCGGGACTAGTAACAATGAGCAGTTCTTC
TRBJ1-2,.,TRBV28,.,CASTWGPYGYTF,TGTGCCAGCACATGGGGGCCCTATGGCTACACCTTC
TRBJ2-1,.,TRBV6-5,.,CASSPRGRGRGYNEQFF,TGTGCCAGCAGCCCTCGAGGTCGAGGGAGGGGGTACAATGAGCAGTTCTTC
TRBJ2-4,.,TRBV6-6,.,CASRSGEGGNIQYF,TGTGCCAGCAGGTCAGGGGAAGGTGGAAACATTCAGTACTTC
TRBJ2-1,.,TRBV7-9,.,CASSLSRGEDEQFF,TGTGCCAGCAGCTTATCCAGGGGTGAGGATGAGCAGTTCTTC
TRBJ2-7,TRBD2,TRBV7-2,.,CASSHGTRFSEQYF,TGTGCCAGCAGCCACGGGACTAGATTTTCCGAGCAGTACTTC
TRBJ2-1,.,TRBV2,.,CASSAGGTYNEQFF,TGTGCCAGCAGTGCTGGAGGTACCTACAATGAGCAGTTCTTC
TRBJ2-1,.,TRBV5-5,.,CASSPQDFQGYNEQFF,TGTGCCAGCAGCCCCCAAGACTTTCAAGGGTACAATGAGCAGTTCTTC
TRBJ1-1,.,TRBV5-5,few,CASSPVWGGQTEAFF,TGTGCCAGCAGCCCTGTCTGGGGTGGGCAAACTGAAGCTTTCTTT
TRBJ2-3,.,TRBV12-3/TRBV12-4,many,CASSLMGMSTDTQYF,TGTGCCAGCAGTTTAATGGGGATGTCAACAGATACGCAGTATTTT
TRBJ1-5,.,TRBV27,few,CASSRRMGDNQPQHF,TGTGCCAGCAGCCGAAGGATGGGGGACAATCAGCCCCAGCATTTT
TRBJ1-6,.,TRBV6-1,.,CASSIIGTLPPLHF,TGTGCCAGCAGTATTATCGGGACGTTACCACCCCTCCACTTT
TRBJ2-1,.,TRBV30,.,CAWPAPYNEQFF,TGTGCCTGGCCCGCTCCTTACAATGAGCAGTTCTTC
TRBJ2-7,.,TRBV20-1,many,CSAATPVEQYF,TGCAGTGCCGCGACCCCGGTCGAGCAGTACTTC
TRBJ1-1,.,TRBV12-3/TRBV12-4,.,CASSLTPGLPGTEAFF,TGTGCCAGCAGTTTGACCCCGGGACTACCGGGGACTGAAGCTTTCTTT
TRBJ2-7,.,TRBV12-3/TRBV12-4,.,CASSSRDSYEQYF,TGTGCCAGCAGTTCCCGGGACTCCTACGAGCAGTACTTC
TRBJ2-5,TRBD2,TRBV9,many,CASSPTGLVSETQYF,TGTGCCAGCAGCCCTACGGGACTAGTATCTGAGACCCAGTACTTC
TRBJ1-1,.,TRBV7-8,many,CASSFGDTEAFF,TGCGCCAGCAGTTTCGGGGACACTGAAGCTTTCTTT
TRBJ2-7,TRBD1,TRBV7-8,.,CASQGRPGTGLSEQYF,TGTGCCAGTCAAGGACGACCCGGGACAGGGCTTTCAGAGCAGTACTTC
TRBJ1-2,.,TRBV18,.,CASSPGDGYTF,TGTGCCAGCTCACCAGGGGATGGCTACACCTTC
TRBJ2-1,TRBD2,TRBV5-1,.,CASRPAGANNEQFF,TGCGCCAGCAGACCAGCGGGGGCCAACAATGAGCAGTTCTTC
TRBJ1-1,.,TRBV7-9,few,CASSLGGLEANTEAFF,TGTGCCAGCAGCTTGGGCGGATTGGAGGCGAACACTGAAGCTTTCTTT
TRBJ1-6,TRBD1,TRBV28,.,CASSRRQGSNSPLHF,TGTGCCAGCAGCCGAAGACAGGGGAGTAATTCACCCCTCCACTTT
TRBJ2-1,TRBD2,TRBV20-1,few,CSARALAGGIFF,TGCAGTGCTAGAGCCCTTGCGGGAGGCATCTTCTTC
TRBJ2-3,TRBD1,TRBV5-1,.,CASNRQGARGTDTQYF,TGCGCCAGCAACCGACAGGGGGCTAGGGGCACAGATACGCAGTATTTT
TRBJ1-1,TRBD1,TRBV29-1,few,CSVRKQGARTEAFF,TGCAGCGTTCGTAAACAGGGGGCGCGGACTGAAGCTTTCTTT
TRBJ2-1,TRBD1,TRBV20-1,.,CSARDIYRGTEQFF,TGCAGTGCTAGAGATATCTACAGGGGTACGGAGCAGTTCTTC
TRBJ1-2,TRBD1,TRBV20-1,many,CSARLPGQGAAYGYTF,TGCAGTGCTAGATTACCGGGACAGGGGGCAGCCTATGGCTACACCTTC
TRBJ1-1,.,TRBV29-1,few,CSTAFGVNTEAFF,TGCAGCACAGCCTTTGGGGTGAACACTGAAGCTTTCTTT
TRBJ2-3,.,TRBV20-1,.,CSARQSTDTQYF,TGCAGTGCCAGGCAGAGCACAGATACGCAGTATTTT